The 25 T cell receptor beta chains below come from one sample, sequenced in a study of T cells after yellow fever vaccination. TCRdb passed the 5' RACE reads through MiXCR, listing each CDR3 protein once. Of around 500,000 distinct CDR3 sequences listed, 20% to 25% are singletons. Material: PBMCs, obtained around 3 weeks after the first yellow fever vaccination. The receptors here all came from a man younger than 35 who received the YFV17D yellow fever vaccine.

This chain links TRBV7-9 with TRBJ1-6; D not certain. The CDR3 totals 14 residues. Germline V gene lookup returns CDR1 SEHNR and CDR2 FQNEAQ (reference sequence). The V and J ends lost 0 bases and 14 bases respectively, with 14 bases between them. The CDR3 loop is CASSLAGLGEALHF. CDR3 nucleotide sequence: TGTGCCAGCAGCTTAGCCGGGCTAGGTGAGGCCCTCCACTTT.

CDR3 sequence: CASSPDRFNEKLFF. The CDR3 nucleotides read TGTGCCAGCAGCCCCGACAGGTTTAATGAAAAACTGTTTTTT. The chain links TRBV7-2 to TRBJ1-4, with a tentative D call TRBD1 (6 bases). The CDR3 is made up of 14 amino acids. V was shortened by 5 bases and J by 4 bases, with 11 bases between the two germline ends. CDR1 SGHTA and CDR2 FQGNSA come from the germline V gene.

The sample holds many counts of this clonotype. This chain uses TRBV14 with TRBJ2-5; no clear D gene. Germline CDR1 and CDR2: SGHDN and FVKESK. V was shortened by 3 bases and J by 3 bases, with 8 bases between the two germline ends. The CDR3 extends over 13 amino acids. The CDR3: CASSQRQKETQYF. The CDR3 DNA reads TGTGCCAGCAGCCAGAGGCAGAAAGAGACCCAGTACTTC.

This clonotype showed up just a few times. The CDR3 nucleotides are TGTGCCAGCAGTTCACGAACTGGGACAGATACGCAGTATTTT. Protein: CASSSRTGTDTQYF. The rearrangement uses TRBV6-5 and TRBJ2-3; D not certain. The CDR3 length is 14 residues. V dropped 4 bases and J dropped 3 bases, with 11 bases sitting between them. Germline V gives CDR1 MNHEY, CDR2 SVGAGI.

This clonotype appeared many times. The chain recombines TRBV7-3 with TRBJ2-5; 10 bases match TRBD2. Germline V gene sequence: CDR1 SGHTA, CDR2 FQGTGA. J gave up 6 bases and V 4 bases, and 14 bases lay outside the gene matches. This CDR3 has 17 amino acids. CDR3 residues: CASSYPGLATSLQTQYF. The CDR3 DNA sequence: TGTGCCAGCAGCTATCCGGGACTAGCGACTTCCTTGCAGACCCAGTACTTC. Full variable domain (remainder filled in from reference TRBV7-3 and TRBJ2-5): GAGVSQTPSNKVTEKGKYVELRCDPISGHTALYWYRQSLGQGPEFLIYFQGTGAADDSGLPNDRFFAVRPEGSVSTLKIQRTERGDSAVYLCASSYPGLATSLQTQYFGPGTRLLVL.

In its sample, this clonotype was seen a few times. Here the CDR3 reads CAWSDRVTYNEQFF. CDR3 DNA: TGTGCCTGGAGCGACAGGGTGACCTACAATGAGCAGTTCTTC. This chain joins TRBV30 and TRBJ2-1, with 7 positions matching TRBD1. The CDR3 is 14 residues long. Looked up from germline, CDR1 is GTSNPN and CDR2 is SVGIG (reference sequence). Trimming took 3 bases from V and 2 from J; bases not matched to a gene: 4.

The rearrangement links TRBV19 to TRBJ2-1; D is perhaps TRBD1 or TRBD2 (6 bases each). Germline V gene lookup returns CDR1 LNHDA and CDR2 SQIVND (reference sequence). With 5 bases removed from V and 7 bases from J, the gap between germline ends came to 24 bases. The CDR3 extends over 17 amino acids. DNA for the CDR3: TGTGCCAGTAGTCCGGGGCCTTTTTCGGGGGCACGGAATGAGCAGTTCTTC. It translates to CASSPGPFSGARNEQFF.

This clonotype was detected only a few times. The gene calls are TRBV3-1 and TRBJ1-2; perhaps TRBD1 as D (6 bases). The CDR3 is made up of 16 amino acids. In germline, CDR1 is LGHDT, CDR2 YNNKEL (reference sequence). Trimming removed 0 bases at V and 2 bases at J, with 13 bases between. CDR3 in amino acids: CASSQDRAGANYGYTF. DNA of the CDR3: TGTGCCAGCAGCCAAGATCGGGCAGGGGCAAACTATGGCTACACCTTC.

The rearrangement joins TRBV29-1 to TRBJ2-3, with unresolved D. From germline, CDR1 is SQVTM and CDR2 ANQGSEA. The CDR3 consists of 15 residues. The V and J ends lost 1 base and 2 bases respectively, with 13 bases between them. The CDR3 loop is CSVEARAGYTDTQYF. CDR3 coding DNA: TGCAGCGTTGAAGCTAGGGCTGGTTACACAGATACGCAGTATTTT.

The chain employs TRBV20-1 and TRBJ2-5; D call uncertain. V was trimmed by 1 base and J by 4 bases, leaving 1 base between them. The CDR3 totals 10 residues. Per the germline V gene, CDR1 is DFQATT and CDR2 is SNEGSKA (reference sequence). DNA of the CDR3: TGCAGTGCTAGAGCAGAGACCCAGTACTTC. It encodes CSARAETQYF.

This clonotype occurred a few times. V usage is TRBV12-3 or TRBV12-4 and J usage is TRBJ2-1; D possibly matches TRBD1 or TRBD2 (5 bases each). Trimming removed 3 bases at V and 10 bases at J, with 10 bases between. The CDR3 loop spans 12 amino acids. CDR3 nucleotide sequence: TGTGCCAGCAGTTTCGTCCGGGGCGAGCAGTTCTTC. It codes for CASSFVRGEQFF.

CDR3 loop: CASSQYAEGRVNTEAFF. CDR3 coding DNA: TGCGCCAGCAGCCAATACGCTGAGGGTCGGGTGAACACTGAAGCTTTCTTT. The V gene is TRBV4-1, the J gene TRBJ1-1, with D uncertain. This CDR3 contains 17 residues. Germline values: CDR1 MGHRA, CDR2 YSYEKL. Trimming shortened V by 2 bases and J by 0 bases, and 16 bases separated the two germline ends.

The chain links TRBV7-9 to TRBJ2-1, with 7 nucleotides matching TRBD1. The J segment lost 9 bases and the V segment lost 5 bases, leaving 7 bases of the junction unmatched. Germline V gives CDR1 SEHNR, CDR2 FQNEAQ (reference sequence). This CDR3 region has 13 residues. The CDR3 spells CASSVRDSREQFF. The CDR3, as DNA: TGTGCCAGCAGCGTCCGGGACAGCCGTGAGCAGTTCTTC. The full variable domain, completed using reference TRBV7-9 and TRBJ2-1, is DTGVSQNPRHKITKRGQNVTFRCDPISEHNRLYWYRQTLGQGPEFLTYFQNEAQLEKSRLLSDRFSAERPKGSFSTLEIQRTEQGDSAMYLCASSVRDSREQFFGPGTRLTVL.

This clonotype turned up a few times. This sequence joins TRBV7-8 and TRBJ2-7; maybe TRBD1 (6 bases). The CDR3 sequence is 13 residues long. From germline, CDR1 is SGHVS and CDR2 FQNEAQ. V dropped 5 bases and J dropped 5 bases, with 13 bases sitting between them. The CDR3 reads CASSVDRSNEQYV. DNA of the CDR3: TGTGCCAGCAGCGTCGACAGGTCAAACGAGCAGTACGTC.

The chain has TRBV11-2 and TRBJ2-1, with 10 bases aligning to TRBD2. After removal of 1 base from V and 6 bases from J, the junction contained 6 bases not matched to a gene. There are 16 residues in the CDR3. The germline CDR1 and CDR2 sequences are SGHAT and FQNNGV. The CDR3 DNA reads TGTGCCAGCAGCTTAGGTTCCCAGCGGGGGGGCAATGAGCAGTTCTTC. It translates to CASSLGSQRGGNEQFF. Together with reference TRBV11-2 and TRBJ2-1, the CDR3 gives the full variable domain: EAGVAQSPRYKIIEKRQSVAFWCNPISGHATLYWYQQILGQGPKLLIQFQNNGVVDDSQLPKDRFSAERLKGVDSTLKIQPAKLEDSAVYLCASSLGSQRGGNEQFFGPGTRLTVL.

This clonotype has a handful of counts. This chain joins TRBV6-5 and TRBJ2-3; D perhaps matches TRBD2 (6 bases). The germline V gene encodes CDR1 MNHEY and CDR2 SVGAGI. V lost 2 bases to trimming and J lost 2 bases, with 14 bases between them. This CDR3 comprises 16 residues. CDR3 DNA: TGTGCCAGCAGTTACGGGGAGGATCCCCACACAGATACGCAGTATTTT. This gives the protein CASSYGEDPHTDTQYF.

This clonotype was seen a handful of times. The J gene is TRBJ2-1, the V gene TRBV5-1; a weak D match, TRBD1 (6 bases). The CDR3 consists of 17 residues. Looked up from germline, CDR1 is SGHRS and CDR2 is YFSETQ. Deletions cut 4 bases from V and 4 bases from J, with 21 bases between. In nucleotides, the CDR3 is TGCGCCAGCAGCCGGACGTCCGGGACAATCCTTTACAATGAGCAGTTCTTC. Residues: CASSRTSGTILYNEQFF.

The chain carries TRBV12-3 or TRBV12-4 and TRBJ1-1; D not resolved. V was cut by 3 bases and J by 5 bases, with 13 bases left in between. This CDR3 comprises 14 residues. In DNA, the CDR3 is TGTGCCAGCAGTTTCGTAGGGAGGGATACTGAAGCTTTCTTT. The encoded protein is CASSFVGRDTEAFF.

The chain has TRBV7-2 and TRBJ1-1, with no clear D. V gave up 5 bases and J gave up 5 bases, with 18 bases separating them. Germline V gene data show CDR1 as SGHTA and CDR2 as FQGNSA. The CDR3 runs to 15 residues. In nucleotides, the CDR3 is TGTGCCAGCAGCCTCTCGGCGAGCATGAGGACTGAAGCTTTCTTT. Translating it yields CASSLSASMRTEAFF.

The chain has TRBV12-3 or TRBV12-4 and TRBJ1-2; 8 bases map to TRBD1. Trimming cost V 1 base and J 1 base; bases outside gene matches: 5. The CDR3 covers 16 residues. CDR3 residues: CASSLGQGAVNYGYTF. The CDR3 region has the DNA TGTGCCAGCAGTTTAGGTCAGGGGGCGGTTAACTATGGCTACACCTTC.

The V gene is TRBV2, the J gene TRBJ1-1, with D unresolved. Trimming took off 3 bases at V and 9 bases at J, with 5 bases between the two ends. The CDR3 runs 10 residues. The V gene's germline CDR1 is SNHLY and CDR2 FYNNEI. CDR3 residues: CASSDWKAFF. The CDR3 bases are TGTGCCAGCAGTGACTGGAAAGCTTTCTTT.

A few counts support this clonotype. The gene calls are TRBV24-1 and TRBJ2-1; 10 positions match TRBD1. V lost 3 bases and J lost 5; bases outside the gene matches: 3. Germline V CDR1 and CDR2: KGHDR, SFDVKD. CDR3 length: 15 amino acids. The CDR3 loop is CATSDPGTGDNEQFF. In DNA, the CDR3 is TGTGCCACCAGTGATCCCGGGACAGGGGACAATGAGCAGTTCTTC.

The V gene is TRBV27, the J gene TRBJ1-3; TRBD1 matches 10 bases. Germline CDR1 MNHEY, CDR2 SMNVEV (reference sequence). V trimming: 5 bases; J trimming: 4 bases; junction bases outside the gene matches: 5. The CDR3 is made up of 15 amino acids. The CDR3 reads CASSRDRGEGNTIYF. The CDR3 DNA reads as TGTGCCAGCAGTCGGGACAGGGGAGAAGGAAACACCATATATTTT.

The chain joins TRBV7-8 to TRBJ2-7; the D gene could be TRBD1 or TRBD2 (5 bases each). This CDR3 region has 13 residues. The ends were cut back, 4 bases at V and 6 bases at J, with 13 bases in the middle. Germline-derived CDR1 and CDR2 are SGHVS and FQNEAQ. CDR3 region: CASSWDLTSEQYF. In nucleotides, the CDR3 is TGTGCCAGCAGCTGGGACCTTACTTCCGAGCAGTACTTC.

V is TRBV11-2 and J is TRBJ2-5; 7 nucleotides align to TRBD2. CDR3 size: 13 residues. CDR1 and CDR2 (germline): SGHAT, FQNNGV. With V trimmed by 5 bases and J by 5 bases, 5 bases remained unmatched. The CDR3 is CASSHTSEETQYF. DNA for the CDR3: TGTGCCAGCAGCCATACTAGCGAGGAGACCCAGTACTTC.